This T cell receptor beta chain was retrieved from a study of long-term antiretroviral therapy in people with HIV. Notes on this clone: The antigen is not known.

It was version v3.0 of the immunoSEQ assay that was run at survey level. Clones were sequenced by immunoSEQ multiplex PCR, and TCRdb holds only the in-frame ones, with some missing. The sample has about 32,000 clones, around 94% seen once. Study findings and constraints: Repertoires in HIV (unlike those of controls) had narrower CDR3 length ranges. Repertoire dominance by clones expanded before ART was seen at all time points.

This material consisted of unsorted PBMCs, taken 4.1 years after starting antiretroviral therapy. The source is a woman between 45 and 60 years old with HIV.

CDR3 bases: TGTGCCAGCAGCTTGGTAACAGGGGGAGAGACCCAGTACTTC. Translated: CASSLVTGGETQYF. The genes are TRBV5-4 and TRBJ2-5; TRBD1 agrees at 8 bases. Germline trimming cut 0 bases from V and 4 bases from J; bases unmatched to any gene: 2. The germline CDR1 and CDR2 sequences are SGHNT and YYREEE (reference sequence). This CDR3 comprises 14 residues. The full variable domain, with the rest looked up from reference TRBV5-4 and TRBJ2-5, is ETGVTQSPTHLIKTRGQQVTLRCSSQSGHNTVSWYQQALGQGPQFIFQYYREEENGRGNFPPRFSGLQFPNYSSELNVNALELDDSALYLCASSLVTGGETQYFGPGTRLLVL.